Following are 23 T cell receptor beta chains from one sample sequenced in a study of Graves' ophthalmopathy and Graves' hyperthyroidism. For repertoire sequencing, the TCR beta CDR3 regions were amplified from RNA transcripts. The authors performed first-round RT-PCR with HTBI primers and then a second-round multiplex PCR. TCRdb fed the multiplex PCR reads into MiXCR, producing one record per CDR3 protein. The data contain more than 300,000 distinct CDR3 sequences, roughly 14% of them singletons. Sequenced sample: peripheral blood. These receptors were obtained from a woman aged 18-35 years with stable Graves' hyperthyroidism.

This clonotype occurred many times. The V and J genes are TRBV7-8 and TRBJ2-5; TRBD1 matches 8 bases. Germline-derived CDR1 and CDR2 are SGHVS and FQNEAQ. Losses at the gene ends were 4 bases for V and 4 bases for J; bases not matched to a gene: 11. CDR3 length: 16 amino acids. The CDR3 here is CASSSLFRGRRETQYF. The CDR3 nucleotides read TGTGCCAGCAGCTCCTTATTCAGGGGGCGGCGAGAGACCCAGTACTTC. Drawing the rest from reference TRBV7-8 and TRBJ2-5, the complete variable domain is GAGVSQSPRYKVAKRGQDVALRCDPISGHVSLFWYQQALGQGPEFLTYFQNEAQLDKSGLPSDRFFAERPEGSVSTLKIQRTQQEDSAVYLCASSSLFRGRRETQYFGPGTRLLVL.

The chain employs TRBV30 and TRBJ2-5; the D gene is possibly TRBD2 (6 bases). This CDR3 has 12 residues. The V end lost 5 bases, the J end lost 5 bases, and 12 bases lay between the germline ends. Germline values: CDR1 GTSNPN, CDR2 SVGIG (reference sequence). CDR3 DNA sequence: TGTGCCTGGGCGATCGGGGGTGAGACCCAGTACTTC. Amino acids: CAWAIGGETQYF.

This clonotype appeared many times. The rearrangement links TRBV7-6 to TRBJ1-2; TRBD1 matches at 10 bases. The ends lost 5 bases at V and 5 bases at J; junction bases unmatched: 8. Germline assignment: CDR1 SGHVS and CDR2 FNYEAQ. The CDR3 runs to 15 residues. In DNA form, the CDR3 reads TGTGCCAGCAGCCCTGAGACAGGGGGCTATTATGGCTACACCTTC. Its translation is CASSPETGGYYGYTF.

On this clonotype itself: It may be a read error: a sequence one base away is much more abundant. The chain employs TRBV7-9 and TRBJ1-2; 9 bases map to TRBD1. In germline, CDR1 is SEHNR, CDR2 FQNEAQ (reference sequence). This CDR3 region has 14 residues. V dropped 4 bases and J dropped 10; count of bases not matched to a gene: 10. The CDR3, as DNA: TGTGCCAGCAGCTCGAGGGTGGACAGGGGTGTCTACACCTTC. It yields the protein CASSSRVDRGVYTF.

Ten or more counts support this clonotype. This chain joins TRBV5-1 and TRBJ2-7; 10 bases align to TRBD1. This CDR3 contains 14 residues. J gave up 6 bases and V 4 bases, and 7 bases lay outside the gene matches. In germline, CDR1 is SGHRS, CDR2 YFSETQ. The CDR3: CASSRKGQGSEQYF. The CDR3 DNA follows: TGCGCCAGCAGCCGAAAGGGACAGGGGAGCGAGCAGTACTTC.

This clonotype was seen ten or more times. This chain joins TRBV5-1 and TRBJ2-5, with TRBD1 identical over 7 bases. V gave up 2 bases and J gave up 5 bases; unmatched junction bases: 9. This CDR3 is 15 amino acids long. In germline, CDR1 is SGHRS, CDR2 YFSETQ. DNA for the CDR3: TGCGCCAGCAGCTTAAGGGACAGACTTTCGGAGACCCAGTACTTC. This sequence encodes CASSLRDRLSETQYF.

Ten or more counts support this clonotype. The rearrangement links TRBV20-1 to TRBJ1-6; possibly TRBD1 for D (5 bases). CDR1 is DFQATT and CDR2 is SNEGSKA in the germline V gene (reference sequence). With 5 bases removed from V and 9 bases from J, the gap between germline ends came to 11 bases. The length of the CDR3 is 12 residues. Here the CDR3 DNA reads TGCAGTGCTCCCATCGGGGGTTCACCCCTCCACTTT. Its translation is CSAPIGGSPLHF.

This clonotype was seen at least ten times. V and J are TRBV19 and TRBJ2-7; D is perhaps TRBD1 (6 bases). Trimming left V 5 bases short and J 3 bases short, with 14 bases between. CDR1 is LNHDA, CDR2 SQIVND, per germline (reference sequence). The CDR3 runs to 14 residues. CDR3 protein: CASSSSGESYEQYF. CDR3 DNA: TGTGCCAGTAGTTCGTCAGGGGAGAGCTACGAGCAGTACTTC. The full variable domain, completed using reference TRBV19 and TRBJ2-7, is DGGITQSPKYLFRKEGQNVTLSCEQNLNHDAMYWYRQDPGQGLRLIYYSQIVNDFQKGDIAEGYSVSREKKESFPLTVTSAQKNPTAFYLCASSSSGESYEQYFGPGTRLTVT.

This clonotype was detected only a few times. The chain employs TRBV10-3 and TRBJ1-3, with D possibly being TRBD1 (5 bases). Germline loops: CDR1 ENHRY, CDR2 SYGVKD. The CDR3 runs to 14 residues. The V end lost 3 bases, the J end lost 5 bases, and 11 bases lay between the germline ends. The CDR3 region is CAISDSGGRNTIYF. CDR3 coding DNA: TGTGCCATCAGTGACTCGGGGGGGAGAAACACCATATATTTT.

This clonotype came up many times. Here the CDR3 reads CATSREGPPLDYGYTF. The DNA of the CDR3 is TGTGCCACCAGCAGAGAGGGGCCGCCGCTAGACTATGGCTACACCTTC. The rearrangement uses TRBV15 and TRBJ1-2, with D possibly being TRBD1 (5 bases). The CDR3 extends over 16 amino acids. V lost 0 bases and J lost 3, with 14 bases in between. Germline CDR1 reads LNHNV; CDR2 reads YYDKDF (reference sequence). Using reference TRBV15 and TRBJ1-2 for the parts outside the CDR3, the full variable domain is DAMVIQNPRYQVTQFGKPVTLSCSQTLNHNVMYWYQQKSSQAPKLLFHYYDKDFNNEADTPDNFQSRRPNTSFCFLDIRSPGLGDTAMYLCATSREGPPLDYGYTFGSGTRLTVV.

This clonotype came up a few times. This chain uses TRBV6-1 with TRBJ2-2, with D perhaps matching TRBD1 (6 bases). The V end lost 1 base, the J end lost 4 bases, and 10 bases lay between the germline ends. CDR1 is MNHNS and CDR2 is SASEGT in the germline V gene. This CDR3 has 15 residues. The chain's CDR3 is CASSEVTGTTGELFF. The CDR3 DNA follows: TGTGCCAGCAGTGAAGTTACAGGGACCACCGGGGAGCTGTTTTTT.

Concerning this clonotype: This clone may be a read error of a much larger clone one base away. V gene TRBV29-1 combines with J gene TRBJ1-2; D is perhaps TRBD1 (5 bases). Trimming left V 7 bases short and J 4 bases short, with 13 bases between. This CDR3 is built from 12 residues. In germline, CDR1 is SQVTM, CDR2 ANQGSEA. The CDR3: CSGRQWGYGYTF. As DNA, the CDR3 is TGCAGCGGAAGACAGTGGGGCTATGGCTACACCTTC.

This clonotype was observed many times. The chain is built from TRBV27 and TRBJ2-7, with TRBD1 matching 9 bases. CDR3 size: 15 residues. The V gene end was trimmed by 5 bases and the J gene end by 6 bases; junction bases not matched to a gene: 11. Per germline, CDR1 MNHEY and CDR2 SMNVEV (reference sequence). DNA for the CDR3: TGTGCCAGCAGTACAAACCGGGACAGGGTGCGCGAGCAGTACTTC. Translation gives CASSTNRDRVREQYF.

V usage is TRBV27 and J usage is TRBJ1-1; 8 bases line up with TRBD1. V gave up 3 bases and J gave up 2 bases; unmatched junction bases: 8. Germline CDR1 and CDR2: MNHEY and SMNVEV (reference sequence). The CDR3 consists of 16 residues. The CDR3 region has the DNA TGTGCCAGCAGTTTTAATTCGGGACAGGCCAACACTGAAGCTTTCTTT. As protein: CASSFNSGQANTEAFF.

Many counts were recorded for this clonotype. The chain recombines TRBV7-2 with TRBJ2-4, with D perhaps being TRBD1 or TRBD2 (5 bases each). CDR1 is SGHTA, CDR2 FQGNSA, per germline. V gave up 5 bases and J gave up 8 bases, with 22 bases separating them. CDR3 length: 16 amino acids. DNA of the CDR3: TGTGCCAGCAGCCCAACCATGGGACCACAACGAGACATTCAGTACTTC. This codes for CASSPTMGPQRDIQYF.

This clonotype was counted at least ten times. The chain carries TRBV7-9 and TRBJ1-6; 10 nucleotides match TRBD1. This CDR3 has 15 amino acids. Germline V gene lookup returns CDR1 SEHNR and CDR2 FQNEAQ (reference sequence). V shed 3 bases, J shed 6 bases, and the junction held 2 bases outside the gene matches. The CDR3, as DNA: TGTGCCAGCAGCTTGGGGGACAGGGGTAATTCACCCCTCCACTTT. This sequence encodes CASSLGDRGNSPLHF.

This clonotype was found many times. The CDR3 region has the DNA TGTGCCAGCAGTGAGACTAGCGGGCCAACCGGGGAGCTGTTTTTT. Its protein is CASSETSGPTGELFF. The gene calls are TRBV12-3 or TRBV12-4 and TRBJ2-2; 10 positions match TRBD2. The CDR3 runs 15 residues. Trimming at V came to 5 bases and at J to 5 bases, leaving 5 bases not matched to a gene.

This clonotype was seen ten or more times. The chain couples TRBV29-1 to TRBJ2-2; D not certain. Germline V gene data show CDR1 as SQVTM and CDR2 as ANQGSEA. The ends were cut back, 3 bases at V and 4 bases at J, with 9 bases in the middle. This CDR3 has 13 residues. The CDR3 reads CSVDRQTTGELFF. The CDR3, as DNA: TGCAGCGTTGATAGGCAGACCACCGGGGAGCTGTTTTTT.

This clonotype was seen at least ten times. The rearrangement joins TRBV7-8 to TRBJ1-5; D ambiguous. The germline gives CDR1 SGHVS, CDR2 FQNEAQ. Trimming pared 1 base from V and 3 bases from J, leaving 10 bases between. The CDR3 runs to 15 residues. The CDR3 protein is CASSLGQTYNQPQHF. The CDR3 DNA is TGTGCCAGCAGCTTAGGGCAGACCTACAATCAGCCCCAGCATTTT.

This clonotype was seen many times. The V call is TRBV12-3 or TRBV12-4, the J call TRBJ1-2; 8 bases align to TRBD1. The CDR3 sequence is 14 residues long. The trim removed 7 bases at V and 7 bases at J, leaving 11 bases unmatched. As DNA, the CDR3 is TGTGCCAGCACCCCTCCGGGGCAGGGGGCTGGCTACACCTTC. Amino acid sequence: CASTPPGQGAGYTF.

In this sample, this clonotype turned up many times. The chain joins TRBV19 to TRBJ1-2; TRBD1 aligns across 11 bases. J lost 3 bases, V lost 6 bases, and 3 bases had no gene match. This CDR3 has 14 residues. The germline CDR1 and CDR2 sequences are LNHDA and SQIVND (reference sequence). CDR3 nucleotide sequence: TGTGCCAGTAGCGGACAGGGGGCATACTATGGCTACACCTTC. Residues: CASSGQGAYYGYTF.

The rearrangement joins TRBV19 to TRBJ1-2, with D perhaps matching TRBD1 (6 bases). Trimming took 5 bases from V and 4 from J, leaving 17 bases between them. CDR1 is LNHDA, CDR2 SQIVND, per germline (reference sequence). This CDR3 comprises 15 residues. CDR3 loop: CASSFQGRMTYGYTF. CDR3 DNA sequence: TGTGCCAGTAGTTTCCAGGGGCGGATGACCTATGGCTACACCTTC.

This clonotype was recorded many times. The chain is built from TRBV24-1 and TRBJ2-5, with D maybe TRBD2 (5 bases). Trimming stripped 4 bases from V and 3 bases from J, with 5 bases between. Per the germline V gene, CDR1 is KGHDR and CDR2 is SFDVKD. There are 12 residues in the CDR3. The CDR3 region has the DNA TGTGCCACCAGTGACGGGAAAGAGACCCAGTACTTC. This encodes CATSDGKETQYF.